Listed below are T cell receptor beta chains from one sample, sequenced in a study of T-cell reconstitution after alpha-beta-depleted transplantation in children. TCRdb used MiXCR to reprocess the PCR reads, holding one entry per CDR3 protein. The sample yields about 270,000 distinct CDR3 sequences, over 8% seen once. Here the sequenced sample was PBMCs from the stem cell graft donor, taken from the stem cell graft. The receptors come from a human donor who donated a stem cell graft to a child with SCID. The CDR3 runs from the conserved cysteine through the conserved F or W. The order of the fields is clone size, J gene, D gene, V gene, CDR3 DNA, CDR3 protein. A D gene is named only where the DNA matches it firmly. Rows give clone size only sometimes, using once, few, many, or a class for an expanded clone.

NA,TRBJ1-5,NA,TRBV5-1,TGCGCCAGCAAGCTTGGGGGGGCTGAGAGCAATCAGCCCCAGCATTTT,CASKLGGAESNQPQHF
few,TRBJ1-2,NA,TRBV20-1,TGCAGTGCTAGCAACGGGAACTATGGCTACACCTTC,CSASNGNYGYTF
few,TRBJ1-2,NA,TRBV10-3,TGTGCCATCAGTGACCAGAACTATGGCTACACCTTC,CAISDQNYGYTF
few,TRBJ1-2,NA,TRBV5-1,TGCGCCAGCAGCTTGGCCAGAGATGGCTACACCTTC,CASSLARDGYTF
NA,TRBJ1-2,TRBD1,TRBV20-1,TGCAGTGCTATAAGACAGGGAAACTATGGCTACACCTTC,CSAIRQGNYGYTF
few,TRBJ2-3,TRBD2,TRBV6-7,TGTGCCAGCAGTTACTTTTCCGGGGGGGACACGGATACGCAGTATTTT,CASSYFSGGDTDTQYF
few,TRBJ2-2,NA,TRBV24-1,TGTGCCACCAGTGTTAACAGCGGGGAGCTGTTTTTT,CATSVNSGELFF
few,TRBJ2-7,NA,TRBV7-9,TGTGCCAGCAGCGCGAAGTTGGAGAATTACTACGAGCAGTACTTC,CASSAKLENYYEQYF
few,TRBJ2-7,TRBD1,TRBV11-2,TGTGCCAGCAGCCCGACAGGGCCCTACGAGCAGTACTTC,CASSPTGPYEQYF
NA,TRBJ2-5,NA,TRBV29-1,TGCAGCGTGGGGCAGGGAGGCGAGACCCAGTACTTC,CSVGQGGETQYF